Listed here are 11 T cell receptor beta chains from one sample, sequenced in a study of blood T cell repertoires in COVID-19. Clones were read by immunoSEQ multiplex PCR, and TCRdb kept only the in-frame ones, dropping some. The top ten clones hold roughly 4.8% of a sample with approximately 77,000 clones, around three quarters of them seen once. Source material: peripheral blood. These receptors originate from a woman aged 70 to 79 with acute or convalescent COVID-19.

The V and J genes are TRBV5-8 and TRBJ2-7, with TRBD2 matching 8 bases. Trimming removed 4 bases from V and 8 bases from J; junction bases left unmatched: 5. Germline loops: CDR1 SGHTS, CDR2 YDEGEE. The CDR3 runs 12 residues. The CDR3 DNA is TGTGCCAGCAGCCCTATTAGCGGGAAGCAGTACTTC. Translating gives CASSPISGKQYF.

This clone was seen only once. The chain couples TRBV30 to TRBJ1-4; 8 bases agree with TRBD1. V trimming: 5 bases; J trimming: 5 bases; junction bases outside the gene matches: 7. This CDR3 is built from 14 residues. Per germline, CDR1 GTSNPN and CDR2 SVGIG (reference sequence). DNA of the CDR3: TGTGCCTGGTCGACCCGGGACAGGAATGAAAAACTGTTTTTT. Protein sequence: CAWSTRDRNEKLFF.

The chain joins TRBV19 to TRBJ1-2, with D perhaps TRBD1 (5 bases). Per germline, CDR1 LNHDA and CDR2 SQIVND (reference sequence). The CDR3 is 12 amino acids. V was pared by 5 bases and J by 5 bases, with 9 bases between. The CDR3 here is CASSPGFYGYTF. The CDR3 DNA sequence: TGTGCCAGTAGTCCAGGGTTTTATGGCTACACCTTC.

V gene TRBV19 combines with J gene TRBJ1-2; no clear D gene. V was cut by 5 bases and J by 3 bases, with 10 bases left in between. In germline, CDR1 is LNHDA, CDR2 SQIVND (reference sequence). The CDR3 length is 13 residues. The CDR3 spells CASSQEGHYGYTF. The CDR3 DNA reads TGTGCCAGTAGTCAGGAGGGCCACTATGGCTACACCTTC.

The chain combines TRBV4-3 with TRBJ2-1, with 9 bases that match TRBD1. The CDR3 consists of 14 residues. Unmatched junction bases numbered 4, after V lost 1 base and J lost 9 bases. Germline assignment: CDR1 LGHNA and CDR2 YSLEER. The CDR3 DNA sequence: TGCGCCAGCAGCCAAGTTACAGGGGGCCTTGAGCAGTTCTTC. It translates to CASSQVTGGLEQFF.

This chain links TRBV5-4 with TRBJ1-6; 12 bases line up with TRBD1. J lost 2 bases, V lost 4 bases, and 4 bases had no gene match. This CDR3 spans 17 amino acids. The V gene's germline CDR1 is SGHNT and CDR2 YYREEE (reference sequence). This chain's CDR3 is CASSDRDRGPYNSPLHF. CDR3 DNA: TGTGCCAGCAGCGATAGGGACAGGGGGCCCTATAATTCACCCCTCCACTTT.

The chain uses TRBV18 and TRBJ2-2; 9 bases agree with TRBD1. With 6 bases clipped from V and 5 bases from J, the junction kept 16 bases outside the gene matches. This CDR3 contains 18 residues. Germline V gene data show CDR1 as KGHSH and CDR2 as LQKENI. The DNA of the CDR3 is TGTGCCAGCTCCCGCAGAGAACAGGGGGCGCAAAGAACCGGGGAGCTGTTTTTT. It codes for CASSRREQGAQRTGELFF.

The chain has TRBV11-2 and TRBJ1-5; D gene ambiguous. With 3 bases removed from V and 7 bases from J, the gap between germline ends came to 10 bases. CDR3 length: 13 residues. CDR1 and CDR2 from the germline V gene are SGHAT and FQNNGV. The CDR3 sequence is CASSFVSGQPQHF. The CDR3 DNA reads TGTGCCAGCAGCTTCGTCAGCGGGCAGCCCCAGCATTTT.

The V call is TRBV5-1, the J call TRBJ1-1, with 10 nucleotides matching TRBD1. CDR3 length: 15 amino acids. V was clipped by 0 bases and J by 4 bases; unmatched bases: 3. Germline values: CDR1 SGHRS, CDR2 YFSETQ. CDR3 protein: CASSLGDRGFTEAFF. Written as DNA, the CDR3 is TGCGCCAGCAGCTTGGGGGACAGGGGCTTCACTGAAGCTTTCTTT. Looking up the rest from reference TRBV5-1 and TRBJ1-1 gives the full variable domain: KAGVTQTPRYLIKTRGQQVTLSCSPISGHRSVSWYQQTPGQGLQFLFEYFSETQRNKGNFPGRFSGRQFSNSRSEMNVSTLELGDSALYLCASSLGDRGFTEAFFGQGTRLTVV.

The chain is built from TRBV7-8 and TRBJ1-4, with 9 bases lining up with TRBD1. The CDR3 contains 16 residues. Germline V gene sequence: CDR1 SGHVS, CDR2 FQNEAQ. Trimming took 3 bases from V and 5 from J; bases not matched to a gene: 7. In nucleotides, the CDR3 is TGTGCCAGCAGCTTGATGGGCGGGACAGGGAATGAAAAACTGTTTTTT. Protein product: CASSLMGGTGNEKLFF.

The V and J genes are TRBV5-4 and TRBJ2-5, with 7 nucleotides matching TRBD1. This CDR3 has 14 amino acids. The trim removed 4 bases at V and 1 base at J, leaving 4 bases unmatched. Germline-derived CDR1 and CDR2 are SGHNT and YYREEE (reference sequence). CDR3 bases: TGTGCCAGCAGCAAGGGACAGACCCAAGAGACCCAGTACTTC. Amino acids: CASSKGQTQETQYF.